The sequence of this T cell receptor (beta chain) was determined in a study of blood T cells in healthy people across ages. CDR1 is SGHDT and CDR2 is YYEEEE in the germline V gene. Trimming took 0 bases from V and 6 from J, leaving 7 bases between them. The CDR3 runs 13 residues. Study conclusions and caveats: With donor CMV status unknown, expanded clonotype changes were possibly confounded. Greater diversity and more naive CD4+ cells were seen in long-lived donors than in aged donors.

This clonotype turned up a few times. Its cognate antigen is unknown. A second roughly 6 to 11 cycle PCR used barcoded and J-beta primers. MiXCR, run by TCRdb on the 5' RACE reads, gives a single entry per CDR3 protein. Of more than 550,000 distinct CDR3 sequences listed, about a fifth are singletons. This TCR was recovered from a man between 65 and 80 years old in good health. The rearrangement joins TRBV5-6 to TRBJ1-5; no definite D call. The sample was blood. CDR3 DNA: TGTGCCAGCAGCTTGGCCTGGGGTCAGCCCCAGCATTTT. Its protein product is CASSLAWGQPQHF. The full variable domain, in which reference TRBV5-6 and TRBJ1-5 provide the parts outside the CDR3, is DAGVTQSPTHLIKTRGQQVTLRCSPKSGHDTVSWYQQALGQGPQFIFQYYEEEERQRGNFPDRFSGHQFPNYSSELNVNALLLGDSALYLCASSLAWGQPQHFGDGTRLSIL.